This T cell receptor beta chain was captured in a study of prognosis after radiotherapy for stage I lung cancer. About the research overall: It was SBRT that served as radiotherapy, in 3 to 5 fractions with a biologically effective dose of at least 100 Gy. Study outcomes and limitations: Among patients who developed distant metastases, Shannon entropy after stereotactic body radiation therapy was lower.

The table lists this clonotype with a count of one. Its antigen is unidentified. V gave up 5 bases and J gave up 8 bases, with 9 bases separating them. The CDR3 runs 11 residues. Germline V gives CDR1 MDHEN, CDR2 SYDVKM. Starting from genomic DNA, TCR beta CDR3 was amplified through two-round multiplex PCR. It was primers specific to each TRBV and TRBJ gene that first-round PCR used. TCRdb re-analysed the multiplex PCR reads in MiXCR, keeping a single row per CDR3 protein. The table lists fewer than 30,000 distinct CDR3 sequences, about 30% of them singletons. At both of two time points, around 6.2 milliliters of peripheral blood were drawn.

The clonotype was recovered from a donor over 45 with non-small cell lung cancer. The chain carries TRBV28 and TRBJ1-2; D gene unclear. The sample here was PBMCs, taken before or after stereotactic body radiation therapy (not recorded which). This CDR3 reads CASSRTVGYTF. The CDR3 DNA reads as TGTGCCAGCAGTCGTACAGTGGGCTACACCTTC.